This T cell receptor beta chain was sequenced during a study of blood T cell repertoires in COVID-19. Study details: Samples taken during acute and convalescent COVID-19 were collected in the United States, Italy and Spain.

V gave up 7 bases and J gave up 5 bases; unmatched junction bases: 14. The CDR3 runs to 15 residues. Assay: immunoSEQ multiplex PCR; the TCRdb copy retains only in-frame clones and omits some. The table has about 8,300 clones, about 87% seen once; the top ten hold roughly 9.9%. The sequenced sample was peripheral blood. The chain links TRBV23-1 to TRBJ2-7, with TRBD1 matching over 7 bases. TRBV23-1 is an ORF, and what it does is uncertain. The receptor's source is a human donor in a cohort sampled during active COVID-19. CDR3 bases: TGCGCCAGCATAGTGGAGACAGGGCGGACCCACGAGCAGTACTTC. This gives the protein CASIVETGRTHEQYF.